The 25 T cell receptor beta chains below were found in one sample sequenced in a study of T cell responses to AZD1222 COVID-19 vaccine. The protocol was immunoSEQ multiplex PCR, while the TCRdb copy is restricted to in-frame clones and leaves out a portion. The sample records under 150,000 clones, 75% to 95% being singletons. The specimen was peripheral blood, collected on day 0 of AZD1222 vaccination. The source of these receptors is an adult in good health.

J is TRBJ1-3 and V is TRBV27; no clear D gene. V was cut by 3 bases and J by 3 bases, with 9 bases left in between. The CDR3 has 14 amino acids. From germline, CDR1 is MNHEY and CDR2 SMNVEV (reference sequence). The CDR3, as DNA: TGTGCCAGCAGTTTCTCGGGTTTTGGAAACACCATATATTTT. This translates into CASSFSGFGNTIYF.

J is TRBJ1-2 and V is TRBV20-1; D ambiguous. V shed 0 bases and J shed 7 bases, with 6 bases lying between them. The CDR3 covers 11 residues. Germline V gene data show CDR1 as DFQATT and CDR2 as SNEGSKA (reference sequence). The CDR3 region has the DNA TGCAGTGCTAGAGATATTCCTGGCTACACCTTC. Translating gives CSARDIPGYTF.

This sequence joins TRBV10-1 and TRBJ2-1; D might be TRBD2 (6 bases). CDR3 length: 17 residues. The ends were cut back, 3 bases at V and 3 bases at J, with 18 bases in the middle. Germline V gives CDR1 WNHNN, CDR2 SYGVQD (reference sequence). The CDR3 DNA follows: TGCGCCAGCAGTGACCTCCCAGCGGGCCCTCACTACAATGAGCAGTTCTTC. This encodes CASSDLPAGPHYNEQFF.

The rearrangement links TRBV6-5 to TRBJ2-7, with 7 bases aligning to TRBD1. Germline CDR1 MNHEY, CDR2 SVGAGI. The CDR3 runs to 14 residues. Unmatched junction bases numbered 11, after V lost 6 bases and J lost 6 bases. As DNA, the CDR3 is TGTGCCAGCAGACAACAGGGGATTTTGGGCGAGCAGTACTTC. Its translation is CASRQQGILGEQYF.

The chain employs TRBV7-8 and TRBJ1-1, with D hard to call. This CDR3 has 13 residues. Trimming left V 2 bases short and J 1 base short, with 5 bases between. Germline V gene sequence: CDR1 SGHVS, CDR2 FQNEAQ. The CDR3 DNA is TGTGCCAGCAGCTTAATGGGGAACACTGAAGCTTTCTTT. Its translation: CASSLMGNTEAFF.

This chain links TRBV24-1 with TRBJ2-1; D ambiguous. V was clipped by 3 bases and J by 6 bases, with 2 bases between them. CDR3 length: 11 residues. CDR1 is KGHDR and CDR2 is SFDVKD in the germline V gene. CDR3 sequence (DNA): TGTGCCACCAGTGATGGCAATGAGCAGTTCTTC. Its translation: CATSDGNEQFF.

This sequence joins TRBV7-4 and TRBJ1-6; D possibly corresponds to TRBD1 (5 bases). CDR3 size: 17 residues. V lost 4 bases and J 1 base, leaving 14 bases between the germline ends. CDR1 is SGHVT, CDR2 SQSDAQ, per germline. CDR3 amino acids: CASSCQGSRSYNSPLHF. The DNA for the CDR3 is TGTGCCAGCAGCTGTCAGGGAAGTAGGTCCTATAATTCACCCCTCCACTTT.

This clone has a single count. This CDR3 is CAWNRVVTDTQYF. The DNA of the CDR3 is TGTGCCTGGAACAGGGTGGTCACAGATACGCAGTATTTT. The rearrangement uses TRBV30 and TRBJ2-3; D is possibly TRBD1 (6 bases). There are 13 residues in the CDR3. Germline CDR1 and CDR2: GTSNPN and SVGIG (reference sequence). V dropped 4 bases and J dropped 2 bases, with 10 bases sitting between them.

The chain couples TRBV6-5 to TRBJ2-1; 10 bases map to TRBD2. CDR1 and CDR2 from the germline V gene are MNHEY and SVGAGI. Losses at the gene ends were 6 bases for V and 8 bases for J; bases not matched to a gene: 4. The CDR3 has 13 amino acids. CDR3 sequence (DNA): TGTGCCAGCAGGTCTAGCGGGAGCCATGAGCAGTTCTTC. Translated: CASRSSGSHEQFF.

This chain uses TRBV2 with TRBJ1-5; D gene ambiguous. This CDR3 is 16 amino acids long. V was trimmed by 8 bases and J by 3 bases, leaving 20 bases between them. CDR1 is SNHLY, CDR2 FYNNEI, per germline. CDR3: CASQRRWAFFNQPQHF. CDR3 sequence (DNA): TGTGCCAGCCAGAGGCGATGGGCCTTTTTCAATCAGCCCCAGCATTTT.

The chain has TRBV5-5 and TRBJ1-4, with D unclear. The CDR3 sequence is 17 residues long. Trimming left V 1 base short and J 0 bases short, with 13 bases between. The germline CDR1 and CDR2 sequences are SGHKS and YYEKEE (reference sequence). The CDR3 DNA follows: TGTGCCAGCAGCTTGAGACACCTGGTAGCAACTAATGAAAAACTGTTTTTT. Amino acids: CASSLRHLVATNEKLFF.

The chain links TRBV27 to TRBJ2-7, with D perhaps being TRBD1 or TRBD2 (5 bases each). V shed 4 bases and J shed 6 bases, with 13 bases lying between them. Germline V gene sequence: CDR1 MNHEY, CDR2 SMNVEV (reference sequence). This CDR3 is 13 amino acids long. The DNA of the CDR3 is TGTGCCAGCAGTTCGGACCCGAGGGGCGAGCAGTACTTC. Its translation: CASSSDPRGEQYF.

The rearrangement links TRBV5-6 to TRBJ1-5, with D possibly TRBD1 on 6 matching bases. The CDR3 runs to 13 residues. CDR1 and CDR2 from the germline V gene are SGHDT and YYEEEE. V lost 1 base, J lost 7 bases, and 9 bases lay in between. The CDR3 nucleotides read TGTGCCAGCAGCTTGCTGGGGGGCCAGCCCCAGCATTTT. It specifies CASSLLGGQPQHF.

The CDR3 region has the DNA TGTGCCAGTAGTTCCAACGGACGGCCCGCGGGCTACACCTTC. This translates into CASSSNGRPAGYTF. The chain is built from TRBV19 and TRBJ1-2, with unresolved D. The CDR3 runs 14 residues. Trimming pared 5 bases from V and 8 bases from J, leaving 18 bases between. Germline CDR1 reads LNHDA; CDR2 reads SQIVND (reference sequence).

The chain joins TRBV5-1 to TRBJ2-1; D may be TRBD1 (5 bases). Between the trimmed V and J ends, which lost 6 bases and 4 bases, there was a span of 14 bases. This CDR3 has 14 residues. Germline V lookup: CDR1 SGHRS, CDR2 YFSETQ. In DNA form, the CDR3 reads TGCGCCAGCACACCAAAAGACAGATACAATGAGCAGTTCTTC. Encoded protein: CASTPKDRYNEQFF.

Note on this clone: The same CDR3 can be traced to other DNA sequences in this sample. This chain links TRBV6-1 with TRBJ1-1; D may be TRBD1 (5 bases). The CDR3 contains 13 residues. Trimming pared 0 bases from V and 4 bases from J, leaving 6 bases between. CDR1 and CDR2 (germline): MNHNS, SASEGT. The CDR3 reads CASSEARGTEAFF. For the CDR3, the DNA is TGTGCCAGCAGTGAAGCGAGGGGCACTGAAGCTTTCTTT.

The chain links TRBV19 to TRBJ2-1, with D possibly matching TRBD2 (6 bases). This CDR3 has 12 amino acids. The germline V gene has CDR1 LNHDA and CDR2 SQIVND (reference sequence). V was clipped by 6 bases and J by 9 bases, with 12 bases between them. The CDR3, as DNA: TGTGCCAGTAGACGAAGGGGAGGTGAGCAGTTCTTC. It is translated as CASRRRGGEQFF.

This clone appeared once. J is TRBJ1-2 and V is TRBV14; D gene uncertain. This CDR3 has 16 residues. V gave up 1 base and J gave up 7 bases, with 19 bases separating them. Per germline, CDR1 SGHDN and CDR2 FVKESK. CDR3 nucleotide sequence: TGTGCCAGCAGCCAAGTTATTGGGGAGGGAACGGGTGGCTACACCTTC. This translates into CASSQVIGEGTGGYTF.

The rearrangement uses TRBV3-1 (or the pseudogene TRBV3-2) and TRBJ1-6; D gene ambiguous. V was clipped by 6 bases and J by 7 bases, with 10 bases between them. The CDR3 sequence is 13 residues long. Germline loops: CDR1 LGHDT, CDR2 YNNKEL (reference sequence). Here the CDR3 reads CASSFGVNSPLHF. In DNA form, the CDR3 reads TGTGCCAGCAGTTTCGGGGTAAATTCACCCCTCCACTTT.

The chain joins TRBV6-6 to TRBJ1-5, with 8 nucleotides matching TRBD1. CDR1 is MNHNY and CDR2 is SVGAGI in the germline V gene (reference sequence). The CDR3 contains 15 residues. J lost 6 bases, V lost 7 bases, and 11 bases had no gene match. For the CDR3, the DNA is TGTGCCAGCACCCCGGACAGGGAGGACGCTCAGCCCCAGCATTTT. Its protein product is CASTPDREDAQPQHF.

The CDR3 DNA follows: TGTGCCAGCAGCAAAGGGGGGACAGGGGCCCCGGGGGCCTTC. Residues: CASSKGGTGAPGAF. The gene calls are TRBV21-1 and TRBJ2-7; the table calls TRBD1, which could not be checked here. TRBV21-1 is termed a pseudogene. The CDR3 loop spans 14 amino acids.

The V gene is TRBV5-1, the J gene TRBJ1-6; 7 bases map to TRBD1. CDR3 length: 13 amino acids. V lost 4 bases, J lost 10 bases, and 5 bases stayed unmatched. Germline V CDR1 and CDR2: SGHRS, YFSETQ. The CDR3 loop is CASSQDRESPLHF. The CDR3 DNA reads TGCGCCAGCAGCCAAGACAGGGAATCACCCCTCCACTTT.

The V gene is TRBV6-6, the J gene TRBJ2-7; no clear D gene. This CDR3 has 18 amino acids. Per germline, CDR1 MNHNY and CDR2 SVGAGI (reference sequence). With 5 bases removed from V and 0 bases from J, the gap between germline ends came to 23 bases. The CDR3 reads CASSPGLKRVIGSYEQYF. The DNA of the CDR3 is TGTGCCAGCAGTCCCGGTTTAAAAAGGGTTATCGGCTCCTACGAGCAGTACTTC.

V is TRBV2 and J is TRBJ2-5, with 7 nucleotides matching TRBD1. Germline values: CDR1 SNHLY, CDR2 FYNNEI. The CDR3 contains 14 residues. J was trimmed by 2 bases and V by 6 bases; bases with no gene match: 6. The CDR3 loop reads CASSLSRGQETQYF. Here the CDR3 DNA reads TGTGCCAGCAGCCTCTCCAGGGGGCAAGAGACCCAGTACTTC.

This clone is a singleton in its sample. This chain uses TRBV5-1 with TRBJ2-1; D unresolved. CDR3 size: 13 residues. Looked up from germline, CDR1 is SGHRS and CDR2 is YFSETQ. Trimming cost V 4 bases and J 8 bases, with 13 bases left between them. For the CDR3, the DNA is TGCGCCAGCAGCATGGAGCCCTCGGATGAGCAGTTCTTC. This encodes CASSMEPSDEQFF.